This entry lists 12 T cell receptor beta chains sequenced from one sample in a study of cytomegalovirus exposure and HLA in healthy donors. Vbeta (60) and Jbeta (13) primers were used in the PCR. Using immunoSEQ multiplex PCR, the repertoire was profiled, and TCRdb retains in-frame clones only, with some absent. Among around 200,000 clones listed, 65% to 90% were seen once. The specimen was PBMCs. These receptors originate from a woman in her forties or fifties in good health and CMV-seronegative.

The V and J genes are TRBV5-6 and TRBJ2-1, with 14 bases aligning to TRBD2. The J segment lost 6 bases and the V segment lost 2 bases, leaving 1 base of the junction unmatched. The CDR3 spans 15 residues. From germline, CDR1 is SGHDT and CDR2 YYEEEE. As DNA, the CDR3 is TGTGCCAGCAGCTTTGGACTAGCGGGAGGCAATGAGCAGTTCTTC. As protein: CASSFGLAGGNEQFF.

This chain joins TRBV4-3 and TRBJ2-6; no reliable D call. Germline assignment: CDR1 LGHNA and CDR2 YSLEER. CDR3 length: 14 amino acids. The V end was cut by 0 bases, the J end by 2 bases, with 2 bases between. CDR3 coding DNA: TGCGCCAGCAGCCAAGATACTGGGGCCAACGTCCTGACTTTC. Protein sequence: CASSQDTGANVLTF.

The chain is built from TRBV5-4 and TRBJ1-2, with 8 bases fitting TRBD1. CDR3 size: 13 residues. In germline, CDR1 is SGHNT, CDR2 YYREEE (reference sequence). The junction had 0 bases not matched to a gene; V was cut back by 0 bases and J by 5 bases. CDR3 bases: TGTGCCAGCAGCTTGGACAGGGGGTATGGCTACACCTTC. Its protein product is CASSLDRGYGYTF.

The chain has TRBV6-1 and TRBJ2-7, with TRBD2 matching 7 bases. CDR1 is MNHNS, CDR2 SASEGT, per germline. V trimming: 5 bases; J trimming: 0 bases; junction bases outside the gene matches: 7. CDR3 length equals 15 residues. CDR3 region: CASSSRPSGSYEQYF. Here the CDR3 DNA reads TGTGCCAGCAGTAGTAGGCCTAGCGGCTCCTACGAGCAGTACTTC.

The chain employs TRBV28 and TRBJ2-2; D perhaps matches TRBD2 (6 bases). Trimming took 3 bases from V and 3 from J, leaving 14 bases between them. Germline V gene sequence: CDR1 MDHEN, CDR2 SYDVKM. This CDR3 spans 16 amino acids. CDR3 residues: CASSFIQGLHTGELFF. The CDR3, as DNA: TGTGCCAGCAGTTTCATTCAGGGACTCCACACCGGGGAGCTGTTTTTT.

The CDR3, as DNA: TGCAGCCCCCCGACAGGTCCCATTTCTGGGGCCAACGTCCTGACTTTC. It is translated as CSPPTGPISGANVLTF. The chain has TRBV29-1 and TRBJ2-6; D might be TRBD1 (6 bases). V was cut by 8 bases and J by 1 base, with 18 bases left in between. This CDR3 is 16 amino acids long. Germline assignment: CDR1 SQVTM and CDR2 ANQGSEA. Looking up the rest from reference TRBV29-1 and TRBJ2-6 gives the full variable domain: SAVISQKPSRDICQRGTSLTIQCQVDSQVTMMFWYRQQPGQSLTLIATANQGSEATYESGFVIDKFPISRPNLTFSTLTVSNMSPEDSSIYLCSPPTGPISGANVLTFGAGSRLTVL.

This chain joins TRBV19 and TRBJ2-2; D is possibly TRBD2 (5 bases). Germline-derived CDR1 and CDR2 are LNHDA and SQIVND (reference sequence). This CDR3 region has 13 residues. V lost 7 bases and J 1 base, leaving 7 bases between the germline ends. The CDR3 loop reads CASNRGNTGELFF. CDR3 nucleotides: TGTGCCAGTAACCGGGGGAACACCGGGGAGCTGTTTTTT. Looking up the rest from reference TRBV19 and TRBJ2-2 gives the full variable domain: DGGITQSPKYLFRKEGQNVTLSCEQNLNHDAMYWYRQDPGQGLRLIYYSQIVNDFQKGDIAEGYSVSREKKESFPLTVTSAQKNPTAFYLCASNRGNTGELFFGEGSRLTVL.

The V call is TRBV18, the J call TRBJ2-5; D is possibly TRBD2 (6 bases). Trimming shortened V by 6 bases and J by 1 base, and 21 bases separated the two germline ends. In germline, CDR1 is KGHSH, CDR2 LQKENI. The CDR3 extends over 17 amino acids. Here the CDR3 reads CASSLSGEQAIQETQYF. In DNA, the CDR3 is TGTGCCAGCTCCCTCTCGGGGGAGCAGGCAATCCAAGAGACCCAGTACTTC.

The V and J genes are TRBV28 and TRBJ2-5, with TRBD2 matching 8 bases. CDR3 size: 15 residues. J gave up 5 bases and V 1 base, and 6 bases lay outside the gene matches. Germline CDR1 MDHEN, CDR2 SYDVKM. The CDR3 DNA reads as TGTGCCAGCAGTTTATTCCGCGGGAGGAGGGAGACCCAGTACTTC. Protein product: CASSLFRGRRETQYF.

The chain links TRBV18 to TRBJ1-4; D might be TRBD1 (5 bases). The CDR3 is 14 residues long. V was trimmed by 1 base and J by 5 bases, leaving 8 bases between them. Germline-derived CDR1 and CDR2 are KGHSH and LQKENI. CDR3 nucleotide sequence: TGTGCCAGCTCACCACAGGGGAGGAATGAAAAACTGTTTTTT. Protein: CASSPQGRNEKLFF.

In DNA form, the CDR3 reads TGCGCCAGCAGCCAACCTGACAAAGCCGAGCAGTTCTTC. It is translated as CASSQPDKAEQFF. The genes are TRBV4-1 and TRBJ2-1; D is undetermined. The germline V and J ends were trimmed by 2 bases and 10 bases, with 12 bases remaining between them. CDR1 MGHRA and CDR2 YSYEKL come from the germline V gene. The length of the CDR3 is 13 residues.

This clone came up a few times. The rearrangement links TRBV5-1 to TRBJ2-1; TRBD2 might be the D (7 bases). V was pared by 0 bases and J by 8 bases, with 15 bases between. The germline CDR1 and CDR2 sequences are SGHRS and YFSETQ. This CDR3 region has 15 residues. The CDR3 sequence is CASSLEGGASDEQFF. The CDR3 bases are TGCGCCAGCAGCTTGGAGGGGGGGGCATCAGATGAGCAGTTCTTC.